The clone carrying this TCR beta chain was seen a few times. The sample originates from a study of T cells after yellow fever vaccination. Germline V lookup: CDR1 MNHEY, CDR2 SMNVEV (reference sequence). V was clipped by 4 bases and J by 1 base, with 7 bases between them. The length of the CDR3 is 13 residues. Each CDR3 protein is one row after TCRdb ran MiXCR on the 5' RACE reads. The sample lists hundreds of thousands of distinct CDR3 sequences; around a sixth were seen once. J is TRBJ1-1 and V is TRBV27; D is uncertain. The clonotype originates from a man younger than 35 who received the YFV17D yellow fever vaccine. The material was PBMCs, obtained before the yellow fever booster vaccination. The CDR3 nucleotides are TGTGCCAGCAGTTGGGAGAGGAACACTGAAGCTTTCTTT. This gives the protein CASSWERNTEAFF.